A selection of T cell receptor beta chains follows, all from one sample in a study of blood T cell repertoires in COVID-19. Repertoires were generated with immunoSEQ multiplex PCR, while TCRdb's copy carries only in-frame clones and drops some. The sample carries 200,000 to 250,000 clones, 70% to 90% recorded once. The sequencing input was PBMCs or T cells enriched from blood (not recorded which). The receptors here all came from a man aged 30-40 years with acute COVID-19. Both conserved end residues are part of each CDR3. Each record gives: CDR3 protein, CDR3 DNA, J gene, V gene, D gene, clone size. The D gene is left open where the match is weak. Size is omitted from some rows. Given values are once, few, many or a class for expanded clones.

CASSRDPGDTQYF	TGTGCCAGCAGCCGCGACCCCGGGGATACGCAGTATTTT	TRBJ2-3	TRBV9	NA	once
CASSFGEETQYF	TGTGCCAGCAGCTTCGGGGAAGAGACCCAGTACTTC	TRBJ2-5	TRBV11-2	NA	few
CASRSSYNSPLHF	TGTGCCTCGAGGAGCTCCTATAATTCACCCCTCCACTTT	TRBJ1-6	TRBV11-2	NA	NA
CASSYSRGGDGNTIYF	TGTGCCAGCAGTTACTCGAGAGGGGGAGATGGAAACACCATATATTTT	TRBJ1-3	TRBV6-5	NA	NA
CASSRTGTTYEQYF	TGCGCCAGCAGCCGTACCGGGACTACTTACGAGCAGTACTTC	TRBJ2-7	TRBV4-1	TRBD2	NA
CASQSGGPTGELFF	TGCGCCAGCCAGAGCGGGGGTCCAACCGGGGAGCTGTTTTTT	TRBJ2-2	TRBV5-1	TRBD2	NA
CASSLRVGGNQPQHF	TGTGCCAGCAGTTTACGGGTTGGAGGCAATCAGCCCCAGCATTTT	TRBJ1-5	TRBV27	NA	few
CASSLAGPLTGNTIYF	TGTGCCAGCAGCTTGGCAGGGCCCCTCACTGGAAACACCATATATTTT	TRBJ1-3	TRBV5-4	NA	NA
CASSPPWLAEKRYF	TGCGCCAGCAGCCCGCCGTGGCTAGCGGAAAAGCGGTACTTC	TRBJ2-7	TRBV4-1	TRBD2	once
CASSTGTGNFYEQYF	TGTGCCAGCAGTACCGGGACAGGGAATTTCTACGAGCAGTACTTC	TRBJ2-7	TRBV27	TRBD1	NA
CASSSGLFTGQYF	TGTGCCAGTAGTAGTGGACTTTTCACGGGGCAGTACTTC	TRBJ2-7	TRBV19	NA	NA
CASSKDTGAEAFF	TGTGCCAGCAGCAAAGACACAGGCGCTGAAGCTTTCTTT	TRBJ1-1	TRBV12-3/TRBV12-4	NA	once
CATSGGGLGNQPQHF	TGTGCCACCAGTGGCGGGGGGCTTGGCAATCAGCCCCAGCATTTT	TRBJ1-5	TRBV24-1	NA	few
CASSLTGKVYGYTF	TGTGCCAGCAGCTTAACGGGGAAGGTCTATGGCTACACCTTC	TRBJ1-2	TRBV7-9	NA	NA
CASYTGTAMNTEAFF	TGTGCCAGCTATACCGGGACAGCCATGAACACTGAAGCTTTCTTT	TRBJ1-1	TRBV6-5	TRBD1	once
CATDPGQGIDIQYF	TGTGCCACCGACCCGGGACAGGGGATCGACATTCAGTACTTC	TRBJ2-4	TRBV15	TRBD1	NA
CASSLELRGTEAFF	TGCGCCAGCAGCTTGGAACTCCGAGGGACTGAAGCTTTCTTT	TRBJ1-1	TRBV5-1	NA	NA
CASSPGQRNYGYPF	TGTGCCAGCAGCCCCGGACAGCGTAACTATGGCTACCCCTTC	TRBJ1-2	TRBV3-1/TRBV3-2	NA	NA
CASSSQADTQYF	TGTGCCAGCAGCTCCCAAGCGGATACGCAGTATTTT	TRBJ2-3	TRBV6-5	NA	NA
CASSPTRTGSYEQYF	TGTGCCAGCAGCCCTACTAGGACAGGGAGCTACGAGCAGTACTTC	TRBJ2-7	TRBV27	TRBD1	NA
CASDKAGSLGNEQFF	TGTGCCAGTGATAAAGCGGGTTCCCTGGGCAATGAGCAGTTCTTC	TRBJ2-1	TRBV28	NA	few
CASSSLGGSGTDTQYF	TGTGCCAGCAGTTCCCTAGGGGGTTCGGGCACAGATACGCAGTATTTT	TRBJ2-3	TRBV6-5	NA	NA
CASSPMRGGLNTEAFF	TGTGCCAGCAGCCCGATGAGAGGGGGCTTGAACACTGAAGCTTTCTTT	TRBJ1-1	TRBV4-2	TRBD1	few
CASLPTGKVNDEKLFF	TGTGCCAGCCTTCCGACAGGGAAAGTCAACGATGAAAAACTGTTTTTT	TRBJ1-4	TRBV21-1	NA	NA
CASSFTGPGFAGNTEAFF	TGTGCCAGCAGCTTCACCGGACCCGGGTTCGCGGGGAACACTGAAGCTTTCTTT	TRBJ1-1	TRBV5-5	NA	once
CASSSTGHYEQYF	TGCGCCAGCAGCTCCACAGGTCACTACGAGCAGTACTTC	TRBJ2-7	TRBV5-1	NA	NA
CASKGGDPSGPYGYTF	TGTGCCAGCAAAGGGGGGGACCCAAGTGGTCCATATGGCTACACCTTC	TRBJ1-2	TRBV2	NA	NA
CASSSGTASLSYEQYF	TGTGCCAGCAGTTCCGGGACAGCCAGTTTATCCTACGAGCAGTACTTC	TRBJ2-7	TRBV2	TRBD1	NA
CASSERAGGAYEQYF	TGTGCCAGCAGTGAAAGGGCGGGGGGGGCCTACGAGCAGTACTTC	TRBJ2-7	TRBV2	TRBD2	NA
CAITPDTGELFF	TGTGCCATCACGCCGGACACCGGGGAGCTGTTTTTT	TRBJ2-2	TRBV10-3	NA	NA
CAWSITNEKLFF	TGTGCCTGGAGTATCACAAATGAAAAACTGTTTTTT	TRBJ1-4	TRBV30	NA	NA
CASSQDPRGGTTDTQYF	TGCGCCAGCAGCCAAGATCCACGGGGGGGCACGACAGATACGCAGTATTTT	TRBJ2-3	TRBV4-1	TRBD2	NA
CASSPPRGETQYF	TGTGCCAGTAGTCCCCCGCGTGGAGAGACCCAGTACTTC	TRBJ2-5	TRBV19	NA	NA
CASREGYYGYTF	TGTGCCAGTCGTGAGGGCTACTATGGCTACACCTTC	TRBJ1-2	TRBV19	NA	NA
CASSPDGRQGHTEAFF	TGCGCCAGCAGCCCAGATGGAAGACAGGGGCACACTGAAGCTTTCTTT	TRBJ1-1	TRBV5-1	TRBD1	NA
CSAIINYGYTF	TGCAGTGCTATTATTAACTATGGCTACACCTTC	TRBJ1-2	TRBV20-1	NA	NA
CASSEGEGGKYEQYF	TGCGCCAGCAGTGAGGGTGAGGGGGGGAAATACGAGCAGTACTTC	TRBJ2-7	TRBV10-1	NA	NA
CASSPGQASRELFF	TGTGCCAGCAGCCCCGGACAGGCATCACGGGAACTGTTTTTT	TRBJ1-4	TRBV11-3	TRBD1	NA
CASSVDGRAGRETQYF	TGTGCCAGCAGCGTAGATGGCAGGGCGGGGCGGGAGACCCAGTACTTC	TRBJ2-5	TRBV9	NA	NA
CAISESSAGRNQPQHF	TGTGCCATCAGTGAAAGTTCGGCGGGCAGAAATCAGCCCCAGCATTTT	TRBJ1-5	TRBV10-3	NA	NA